This TCR beta chain was captured by sequencing in a study of T-cell reconstitution after alpha-beta-depleted transplantation in children. Unique molecular identifiers were used in preparing the TCRbeta library. Each CDR3 protein gets one entry after TCRdb re-called the PCR reads with MiXCR. The sample shows 280,000 or so distinct CDR3 sequences, roughly 11% of them seen only once. This clonotype was observed many times. The antigen remains undetermined. The CDR3 has 14 amino acids. The ends were cut back, 3 bases at V and 4 bases at J, with 12 bases in the middle. The germline gives CDR1 ENHRY, CDR2 SYGVKD. Study-wide findings and caveats: Approximately two months post-transplant, alpha-beta T cells reportedly originated from several hundred expanded graft clones. T-cell numbers and diversity one year post-transplant derived largely from freshly generated T cells.

The V and J genes are TRBV10-3 and TRBJ2-5, with D perhaps matching TRBD1 (5 bases). The starting material was peripheral blood, obtained 180 days after TCRalphabeta/CD19-depleted stem cell transplant. This sequence originates from a male patient between 2 and 15 years old who had a stem cell transplant for chronic granulomatous disease, so the T cells may come from the graft donor. As DNA, the CDR3 is TGTGCCATCAGTGAAATCTTAGGGGCAGAGACCCAGTACTTC. This translates into CAISEILGAETQYF.